These T cell receptor beta chains were read from a single sample in a study of response to subunit inactivated influenza vaccine. TCRdb itself ran the RT-PCR reads through MiXCR, one entry per CDR3 protein. The data show more than 600,000 distinct CDR3 sequences, under 20% seen once. The sequences come from PBMCs from blood, collected less than 6 days after vaccination. Receptors were obtained from a man aged 50 to 60 who received an inactivated influenza vaccine. Each CDR3 is given with its conserved first and last residue. Fields, in order: CDR3 length, clone size, D gene, J gene, V gene, CDR3 protein, CDR3 DNA. D genes are given only for firm matches. Size is stated for part of the rows, as once, few or many counts, or as a class when the clone is expanded.

13 | . | . | TRBJ1-2 | TRBV20-1 | CSAIDSGGYGYTF | TGCAGTGCAATAGACTCGGGGGGATATGGCTACACCTTC
15 | few | TRBD2 | TRBJ2-7 | TRBV12-3/TRBV12-4 | CASSPGGPGSYEQYF | TGTGCCAGCAGTCCGGGGGGGCCTGGGTCCTACGAGCAGTACTTC
13 | . | . | TRBJ2-5 | TRBV20-1 | CSALLTGRETQYF | TGCAGTGCACTCCTAACAGGGCGAGAGACCCAGTACTTC
18 | . | TRBD1 | TRBJ1-2 | TRBV25-1 | CASSEVTGTGPNNYGYTF | TGTGCCAGCAGTGAGGTGACCGGGACAGGGCCCAATAACTATGGCTACACCTTC
15 | many | TRBD1 | TRBJ2-7 | TRBV20-1 | CSASSPTGIPYEQYF | TGCAGTGCTAGCTCCCCGACAGGGATCCCCTACGAGCAGTACTTC
15 | few | TRBD2 | TRBJ2-3 | TRBV20-1 | CSARLLAEGGNTQYF | TGCAGTGCCCGCCTACTAGCGGAGGGAGGGAATACGCAGTATTTT
15 | few | . | TRBJ2-7 | TRBV6-2/TRBV6-3 | CASRARESPSYEQYF | TGTGCCAGCAGAGCTAGGGAAAGTCCTTCCTACGAGCAGTACTTC
16 | few | TRBD2 | TRBJ2-4 | TRBV28 | CASSTRGGLAKNIQYF | TGTGCCAGCAGTACCCGCGGGGGGCTAGCCAAAAACATTCAGTACTTC
18 | few | TRBD2 | TRBJ2-7 | TRBV12-3/TRBV12-4 | CASSLEGLAGGPPNEQYF | TGTGCCAGCAGTTTAGAGGGACTAGCGGGGGGGCCTCCCAACGAGCAGTACTTC
14 | many | . | TRBJ2-7 | TRBV12-3/TRBV12-4 | CASKMGRGKDEQYF | TGTGCCAGTAAAATGGGCAGGGGAAAAGACGAGCAGTACTTC
16 | . | TRBD2 | TRBJ2-7 | TRBV4-2 | CASSQGLTSAAYEQYF | TGTGCCAGCAGCCAAGGACTGACTAGCGCTGCCTACGAGCAGTACTTC
15 | few | . | TRBJ2-7 | TRBV3-1 | CASSQALTSKHEQYF | TGTGCCAGCAGCCAAGCGCTGACTAGTAAGCACGAGCAGTACTTC
13 | few | TRBD1 | TRBJ1-1 | TRBV20-1 | CSAIRDRVTEAFF | TGCAGTGCCATCCGGGACAGGGTGACTGAAGCTTTCTTT
16 | . | . | TRBJ2-3 | TRBV21-1 | CASSKVDRGGTDTQYF | TGTGCCAGCAGCAAGGTGGACAGGGGGGGCACAGATACGCAGTATTTT
13 | . | . | TRBJ1-2 | TRBV6-2/TRBV6-3 | CASSYSLGYGYTF | TGTGCCAGCAGTTACTCGTTGGGCTATGGCTACACCTTC
15 | few | TRBD2 | TRBJ2-3 | TRBV9 | CASSVEPGGPDTQYF | TGTGCCAGCAGCGTAGAACCGGGAGGGCCTGATACGCAGTATTTT
15 | many | TRBD2 | TRBJ2-1 | TRBV11-2 | CASSFTSGSYNEQFF | TGTGCCAGCAGCTTCACTAGCGGGAGCTACAATGAGCAGTTCTTC
16 | many | . | TRBJ2-1 | TRBV20-1 | CSARDRGGPSYNEQFF | TGCAGTGCTAGAGATAGGGGGGGTCCTTCCTACAATGAGCAGTTCTTC
19 | . | TRBD2 | TRBJ2-7 | TRBV6-1 | CASRWGTSGAHYSSYEQYF | TGTGCCAGCAGATGGGGGACTAGCGGGGCGCACTACAGCTCCTACGAGCAGTACTTC
14 | . | TRBD1 | TRBJ2-5 | TRBV19 | CASSRDRLQETQYF | TGTGCCAGTAGTAGGGACAGACTACAAGAGACCCAGTACTTC